This TCR beta chain comes out of a study of T cells in localized non-small cell lung cancer. Study observations and caveats: The study found T cell clonality highest in uninvolved adjacent lung, above tumor. A higher density of T cells in blood coincided with extended overall survival. A median of roughly 52 of the top 100 tumor clones appeared in adjacent lung, which was paired and uninvolved. Heterogeneity remains possible, as sequencing covered one tumor region only.

Germline CDR1 SGDLS, CDR2 YYNGEE. The CDR3 is 17 residues long. V lost 4 bases and J lost 3; bases outside the gene matches: 10. Profiling relied on immunoSEQ multiplex PCR, and the TCRdb table lists in-frame clones only, not all of them. The repertoire holds around 28,000 clones, approximately 91% seen once, with 2.5% to 3% in the top ten. For this clone: What it binds is unknown.

The receptor's source is an older female donor with stage I lung adenocarcinoma. The sample in question was peripheral blood, obtained before any cancer treatment. V usage is TRBV9 and J usage is TRBJ2-6, with 7 bases that match TRBD1. The CDR3 here is CASSPTTGWYGANVLTF. Written as DNA, the CDR3 is TGTGCCAGCAGCCCGACGACAGGGTGGTATGGGGCCAACGTCCTGACTTTC.